These 32 T cell receptor beta chains originate from one sample sequenced in a study of shared clonotypes between healthy human individuals. The repertoire was sequenced with immunoSEQ multiplex PCR; TCRdb's copy has only in-frame clones and lacks some. This sample has over 950,000 clones, with roughly 77% found just once. The material sequenced was memory CD4+ T cells from PBMCs. Sample subset: CD45RA-negative fraction. Receptors were obtained from a man between 18 and 29 years old in good health. Some clones in this sample may be carry-over from other donors' samples.

This clone was recorded only once. The chain links TRBV19 to TRBJ1-4; TRBD1 matches 7 bases. V shed 2 bases and J 8 bases; nucleotides not matched to a gene: 11. The CDR3 is made up of 16 amino acids. The germline V gene has CDR1 LNHDA and CDR2 SQIVND (reference sequence). Here the CDR3 reads CASSIPLRGRIEKLFF. The CDR3 nucleotides read TGTGCCAGTAGTATACCTCTGAGGGGGCGCATAGAAAAACTGTTTTTT. Complete variable domain (other parts from reference TRBV19 and TRBJ1-4): DGGITQSPKYLFRKEGQNVTLSCEQNLNHDAMYWYRQDPGQGLRLIYYSQIVNDFQKGDIAEGYSVSREKKESFPLTVTSAQKNPTAFYLCASSIPLRGRIEKLFFGSGTQLSVL.

The CDR3 sequence: CASSEIGSSGNTIYF. The CDR3 region has the DNA TGTGCCAGCAGTGAAATCGGGAGCTCTGGAAACACCATATATTTT. J is TRBJ1-3 and V is TRBV6-1; D not resolved. The germline V and J ends were trimmed by 2 bases and 0 bases, with 8 bases remaining between them. The CDR3 is 15 amino acids. Germline loops: CDR1 MNHNS, CDR2 SASEGT.

The gene calls are TRBV15 and TRBJ1-5; 7 nucleotides line up with TRBD1. Germline V lookup: CDR1 LNHNV, CDR2 YYDKDF (reference sequence). The CDR3 has 15 residues. Trimming took 0 bases from V and 5 from J; bases not matched to a gene: 4. The CDR3: CATSREGTVDQPQHF. CDR3 DNA: TGTGCCACCAGCAGAGAAGGGACAGTGGATCAGCCCCAGCATTTT.

As to this clone: A far larger clone lies a single base away; this is likely a read error. Other nucleotide sequences from this sample produce the same CDR3. The rearrangement joins TRBV5-1 to TRBJ2-2; D possibly corresponds to TRBD2 (6 bases). Germline CDR1 SGHRS, CDR2 YFSETQ. The CDR3 has 15 residues. V was shortened by 1 base and J by 0 bases, with 7 bases between the two germline ends. CDR3 in amino acids: CASSLSGANTGELFF. CDR3 in DNA: TGCGCCAGCAGCTTGTCGGGAGCGAACACCGGGGAGCTGTTTTTT.

The DNA for the CDR3 is TGTGCCAGCAGCTTTAGCGGGAGGACCTACAATGAGCAGTTCTTC. Its protein is CASSFSGRTYNEQFF. The chain combines TRBV5-4 with TRBJ2-1, with 10 bases fitting TRBD2. J gave up 2 bases and V 2 bases, and 1 base lay outside the gene matches. Per the germline V gene, CDR1 is SGHNT and CDR2 is YYREEE (reference sequence). This CDR3 has 15 amino acids. The full variable domain, completed using reference TRBV5-4 and TRBJ2-1, is ETGVTQSPTHLIKTRGQQVTLRCSSQSGHNTVSWYQQALGQGPQFIFQYYREEENGRGNFPPRFSGLQFPNYSSELNVNALELDDSALYLCASSFSGRTYNEQFFGPGTRLTVL.

The rearrangement uses TRBV6-5 and TRBJ2-3; 9 bases align to TRBD1. With V trimmed by 6 bases and J by 6 bases, 7 bases remained unmatched. The CDR3 is made up of 14 amino acids. Germline CDR1 MNHEY, CDR2 SVGAGI. The CDR3 sequence is CASSPPGQGDTQYF. CDR3 nucleotide sequence: TGTGCCAGCAGCCCTCCGGGACAGGGTGATACGCAGTATTTT.

The gene calls are TRBV27 and TRBJ1-2, with 10 bases that match TRBD1. V lost 6 bases and J lost 2; bases outside the gene matches: 6. The length of the CDR3 is 15 residues. CDR1 is MNHEY, CDR2 SMNVEV, per germline (reference sequence). CDR3 residues: CASSPLGQGNYGYTF. CDR3 DNA: TGTGCCAGCAGCCCACTGGGACAGGGGAACTATGGCTACACCTTC.

This chain joins TRBV29-1 and TRBJ2-1; 10 bases fit TRBD1. Trimming cost V 7 bases and J 12 bases; bases outside gene matches: 12. The CDR3 covers 13 residues. Germline values: CDR1 SQVTM, CDR2 ANQGSEA. The CDR3 region is CSAGTGERFRQFF. CDR3 coding DNA: TGCAGCGCTGGGACAGGGGAAAGGTTTAGGCAGTTCTTC.

The V gene is TRBV14, the J gene TRBJ2-1; weak D call: TRBD1 (6 bases). CDR1 and CDR2 (germline): SGHDN, FVKESK. The CDR3 runs 15 residues. Trimming took off 5 bases at V and 13 bases at J, with 24 bases between the two ends. Written as DNA, the CDR3 is TGTGCCAGCAGCAAGCAGGGGAGCCAACGAACTATACAGTTCTTC. Its protein is CASSKQGSQRTIQFF.

J is TRBJ2-1 and V is TRBV6-5; D might be TRBD1 (5 bases). Germline lookup yields CDR1 MNHEY and CDR2 SVGAGI. V was shortened by 2 bases and J by 15 bases, with 11 bases between the two germline ends. The CDR3 is 11 amino acids. CDR3 amino acids: CASSYGAVRFF. CDR3 DNA sequence: TGTGCCAGCAGTTACGGGGCAGTACGGTTCTTC.

The V gene is TRBV6-1, the J gene TRBJ1-1; 9 bases are a match to TRBD1. This CDR3 is built from 15 residues. Germline lookup yields CDR1 MNHNS and CDR2 SASEGT. V shed 2 bases and J 5 bases; nucleotides not matched to a gene: 6. The CDR3 sequence: CASSEMGTGTTEAFF. Written as DNA, the CDR3 is TGTGCCAGCAGTGAAATGGGGACAGGGACGACTGAAGCTTTCTTT.

This rearrangement joins TRBV27 to TRBJ2-3; 10 nucleotides agree with TRBD2. Losses at the gene ends were 3 bases for V and 4 bases for J; bases not matched to a gene: 4. CDR1 and CDR2 (germline): MNHEY, SMNVEV (reference sequence). This CDR3 is built from 15 residues. CDR3 residues: CASSFYLAGADTQYF. CDR3 bases: TGTGCCAGCAGTTTCTATCTAGCGGGAGCAGATACGCAGTATTTT.

The gene calls are TRBV9 and TRBJ2-1, with 14 positions matching TRBD2. Germline V lookup: CDR1 SGDLS, CDR2 YYNGEE. The CDR3 extends over 16 amino acids. Trimming removed 4 bases from V and 7 bases from J; junction bases left unmatched: 7. CDR3 region: CASSTRTSGRMNEQFF. DNA for the CDR3: TGTGCCAGCAGCACCCGGACTAGCGGGAGGATGAATGAGCAGTTCTTC.

V gene TRBV28 combines with J gene TRBJ2-7; the D is unclear. The CDR3 is 13 residues long. Germline V CDR1 and CDR2: MDHEN, SYDVKM. The ends were cut back, 5 bases at V and 2 bases at J, with 10 bases in the middle. In DNA form, the CDR3 reads TGTGCCAGCAGTAACGGGTTAGCCTACGAGCAGTACTTC. Translation gives CASSNGLAYEQYF.

This chain connects TRBV18 to TRBJ2-2; maybe TRBD2 (5 bases). Per germline, CDR1 KGHSH and CDR2 LQKENI. The CDR3 loop spans 17 amino acids. Trimming pared 3 bases from V and 0 bases from J, leaving 14 bases between. CDR3 nucleotides: TGTGCCAGCTCACCTGTGACGGGGAACGCGAACACCGGGGAGCTGTTTTTT. This translates into CASSPVTGNANTGELFF.

This clone was seen a handful of times. The genes are TRBV25-1 and TRBJ1-4; D may be TRBD1 (6 bases). CDR1 is MGHDK and CDR2 is SYGVNS in the germline V gene. The CDR3 covers 15 residues. The V end lost 1 base, the J end lost 8 bases, and 14 bases lay between the germline ends. The CDR3 coding sequence is TGTGCCAGCAGTGAATTATGGGGGGGCACCGAAAAACTGTTTTTT. Protein product: CASSELWGGTEKLFF.

The gene calls are TRBV7-8 and TRBJ1-5, with 9 bases matching TRBD1. The CDR3 extends over 16 amino acids. Germline V gene sequence: CDR1 SGHVS, CDR2 FQNEAQ. V lost 5 bases and J lost 0; bases outside the gene matches: 5. The CDR3 DNA reads as TGTGCCAGCAGCCCGACAGGGGGGACTAGCAATCAGCCCCAGCATTTT. Its protein is CASSPTGGTSNQPQHF.

This chain uses TRBV19 with TRBJ1-2, with D possibly TRBD1 on 6 matching bases. The CDR3 contains 13 residues. The V end lost 7 bases, the J end lost 1 base, and 10 bases lay between the germline ends. Germline V lookup: CDR1 LNHDA, CDR2 SQIVND (reference sequence). CDR3 protein: CASTVGGNYGYTF. CDR3 bases: TGTGCCAGTACCGTAGGGGGTAACTATGGCTACACCTTC.

The chain combines TRBV18 with TRBJ2-7, with 9 bases matching TRBD1. Germline V gives CDR1 KGHSH, CDR2 LQKENI. The CDR3 loop spans 16 amino acids. Trimming cost V 1 base and J 3 bases; bases outside gene matches: 7. The CDR3 here is CASSPQDRGVSYEQYF. The CDR3 coding sequence is TGTGCCAGCTCACCACAGGACAGGGGAGTTAGCTACGAGCAGTACTTC.

The rearrangement joins TRBV5-6 to TRBJ1-1; possible D gene TRBD1, 6 bases. Germline CDR1 and CDR2: SGHDT and YYEEEE. With 1 base removed from V and 6 bases from J, the gap between germline ends came to 10 bases. The CDR3 extends over 13 amino acids. The CDR3 nucleotides read TGTGCCAGCAGCTTGTCTAGGGGGGCTGAAGCTTTCTTT. It translates to CASSLSRGAEAFF. The full variable domain, with the rest looked up from reference TRBV5-6 and TRBJ1-1, is DAGVTQSPTHLIKTRGQQVTLRCSPKSGHDTVSWYQQALGQGPQFIFQYYEEEERQRGNFPDRFSGHQFPNYSSELNVNALLLGDSALYLCASSLSRGAEAFFGQGTRLTVV.

The chain is built from TRBV28 and TRBJ1-1; a possible D gene is TRBD1 (5 bases). In germline, CDR1 is MDHEN, CDR2 SYDVKM. This CDR3 comprises 15 residues. The V gene lost 2 bases and the J gene lost 0 bases, with 10 bases spanning the gap. This CDR3 is CASSLIGEMNTEAFF. The CDR3 DNA reads as TGTGCCAGCAGTTTAATAGGGGAAATGAACACTGAAGCTTTCTTT.

The rearrangement uses TRBV2 and TRBJ1-1; D not resolved. CDR1 SNHLY and CDR2 FYNNEI come from the germline V gene. The CDR3 consists of 15 residues. Trimming left V 7 bases short and J 5 bases short, with 20 bases between. DNA of the CDR3: TGTGCCAGCACCAGATACGGGAGGTCGGTGACTGAAGCTTTCTTT. It is translated as CASTRYGRSVTEAFF. The full variable domain, with the rest looked up from reference TRBV2 and TRBJ1-1, is EPEVTQTPSHQVTQMGQEVILRCVPISNHLYFYWYRQILGQKVEFLVSFYNNEISEKSEIFDDQFSVERPDGSNFTLKIRSTKLEDSAMYFCASTRYGRSVTEAFFGQGTRLTVV.

This chain uses TRBV6-6 with TRBJ2-7; tentative D call: TRBD1 (5 bases). Germline V gene data show CDR1 as MNHNY and CDR2 as SVGAGI (reference sequence). The CDR3 sequence is 11 residues long. Trimming stripped 3 bases from V and 9 bases from J, with 9 bases between. This CDR3 reads CASSYGAGQYF. The CDR3 nucleotides are TGTGCCAGCAGTTATGGGGCCGGGCAGTACTTC.

This chain links TRBV6-6 with TRBJ2-1; TRBD1 might be the D (6 bases). V was cut by 6 bases and J by 8 bases, with 20 bases left in between. Germline CDR1 reads MNHNY; CDR2 reads SVGAGI (reference sequence). CDR3 length: 15 residues. The CDR3 coding sequence is TGTGCCAGCAGGTCAACCCTGGGGGCTATCCATGAGCAGTTCTTC. Protein sequence: CASRSTLGAIHEQFF.

This chain links TRBV5-1 with TRBJ2-2; maybe TRBD1 (5 bases). The CDR3 runs to 14 residues. Per the germline V gene, CDR1 is SGHRS and CDR2 is YFSETQ. V was pared by 4 bases and J by 7 bases, with 14 bases between. CDR3 residues: CASSVLGHDGELFF. The CDR3, as DNA: TGCGCCAGCAGCGTACTGGGGCACGACGGGGAGCTGTTTTTT.

The chain is built from TRBV19 and TRBJ2-4, with 9 bases lining up with TRBD1. This CDR3 has 16 residues. V dropped 7 bases and J dropped 4; count of bases not matched to a gene: 11. The germline V gene encodes CDR1 LNHDA and CDR2 SQIVND (reference sequence). In DNA, the CDR3 is TGTGCCAGTACCCCGTTGGGACAGGGCCCGAAAAACATTCAGTACTTC. Protein sequence: CASTPLGQGPKNIQYF.

The chain employs TRBV6-5 and TRBJ2-5; tentatively, D is TRBD1 (5 bases). The CDR3 is made up of 14 amino acids. The ends were cut back, 6 bases at V and 4 bases at J, with 15 bases in the middle. Germline values: CDR1 MNHEY, CDR2 SVGAGI. CDR3 sequence (DNA): TGTGCCAGCAGCACGACAGTTAGGGGAGAGACCCAGTACTTC. This gives the protein CASSTTVRGETQYF.

The chain uses TRBV10-3 and TRBJ1-5; no definite D call. CDR1 and CDR2 (germline): ENHRY, SYGVKD. CDR3 length: 9 amino acids. The V end lost 7 bases, the J end lost 9 bases, and 4 bases lay between the germline ends. The CDR3 reads CAITRPQHF. The CDR3 DNA follows: TGTGCCATCACGCGGCCCCAGCATTTT.

The chain employs TRBV7-9 and TRBJ2-3; D gene unclear. Germline V lookup: CDR1 SEHNR, CDR2 FQNEAQ (reference sequence). This CDR3 has 13 amino acids. V lost 9 bases and J lost 0, with 10 bases in between. The chain's CDR3 is CASVRISTDTQYF. In nucleotides, the CDR3 is TGTGCCAGTGTGAGGATTAGCACAGATACGCAGTATTTT.

Worth noting for this clone: Possible read error: a much larger clone is one base away. The V call is TRBV11-3, the J call TRBJ2-2, with 7 nucleotides matching TRBD2. The CDR3 runs to 17 residues. Germline V lookup: CDR1 SGHNT, CDR2 YENEEA. CDR3: CASSSSASGENTGKLFF. CDR3 nucleotides: TGTGCCAGCAGCTCCTCAGCGAGCGGGGAGAACACCGGGAAGCTGTTTTTT.

J is TRBJ2-5 and V is TRBV2, with D perhaps matching TRBD1 (6 bases). Trimming stripped 7 bases from V and 7 bases from J, with 28 bases between. This CDR3 is 17 amino acids long. Germline CDR1 and CDR2: SNHLY and FYNNEI. The CDR3 here is CASIRQFLAGDVGTQYF. CDR3 bases: TGTGCCAGCATCCGACAATTCTTAGCAGGGGATGTGGGGACCCAGTACTTC.

This sequence joins TRBV30 and TRBJ2-4; possible D gene TRBD2, 6 bases. This CDR3 region has 13 residues. Trimming shortened V by 2 bases and J by 8 bases, and 13 bases separated the two germline ends. Germline CDR1 reads GTSNPN; CDR2 reads SVGIG (reference sequence). The CDR3 sequence is CAWSLTGGDIQYF. Here the CDR3 DNA reads TGTGCCTGGAGTTTGACCGGCGGGGACATTCAGTACTTC. Full variable domain (remainder filled in from reference TRBV30 and TRBJ2-4): SQTIHQWPATLVQPVGSPLSLECTVEGTSNPNLYWYRQAAGRGLQLLFYSVGIGQISSEVPQNLSASRPQDRQFILSSKKLLLSDSGFYLCAWSLTGGDIQYFGAGTRLSVL.